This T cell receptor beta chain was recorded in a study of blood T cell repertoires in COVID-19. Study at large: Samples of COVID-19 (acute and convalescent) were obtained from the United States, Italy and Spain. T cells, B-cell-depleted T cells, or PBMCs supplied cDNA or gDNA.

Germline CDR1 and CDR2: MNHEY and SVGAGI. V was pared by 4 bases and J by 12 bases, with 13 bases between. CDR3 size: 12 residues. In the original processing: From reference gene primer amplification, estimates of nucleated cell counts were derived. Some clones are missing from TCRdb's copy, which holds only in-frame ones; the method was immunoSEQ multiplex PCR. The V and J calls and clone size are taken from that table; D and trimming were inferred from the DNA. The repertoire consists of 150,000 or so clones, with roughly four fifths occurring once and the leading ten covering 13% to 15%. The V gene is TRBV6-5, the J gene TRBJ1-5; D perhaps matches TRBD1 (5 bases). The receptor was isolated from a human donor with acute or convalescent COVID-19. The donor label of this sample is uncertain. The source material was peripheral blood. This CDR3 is CASSSFGQHQHF. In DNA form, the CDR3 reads TGTGCCAGCAGTTCATTTGGACAACACCAGCATTTT.